A selection of T cell receptor beta chains follows, all from one sample in a study of blood T cell repertoires in COVID-19. Measured with immunoSEQ multiplex PCR; TCRdb has only the in-frame clones, and not every one. The sample includes about 150,000 clones, over 80% of them seen just once. The sample comprised peripheral blood. The receptors derive from a man aged 25 to 40 with COVID-19, enrolled during active disease. The CDR3 runs from the conserved cysteine through the conserved F or W. Each record gives: V gene, CDR3 protein.

V: TRBV21-1; CDR3: CASTGGAGGGNEQFF
V: TRBV11-1; CDR3: CASSPPAGLAAYEQYF
V: TRBV27; CDR3: CASSFADSNEKLFF
V: TRBV2; CDR3: CASRATGGDNSPLHF
V: TRBV19; CDR3: CASGGLFSGANVLTF
V: TRBV11-2; CDR3: CASSLDRTYNEQFF
V: TRBV28; CDR3: CASSRYYEQYF
V: TRBV11-1; CDR3: CASSLPGGAELFF
V: TRBV7-2; CDR3: CASSPRTSGRHGEQFF
V: TRBV11-2; CDR3: CASSRDADTYNEQFF
V: TRBV15; CDR3: CATSREAGLAGGNEQFF
V: TRBV5-6; CDR3: CASSPPSGGYNEQFF
V: TRBV30; CDR3: CAWSPDSAGNTIYF
V: TRBV7-2; CDR3: CASSFTSGSHEQYF
V: TRBV7-6; CDR3: CASSQTGALTDTQYF
V: TRBV28; CDR3: CASLAGDRGAGYTF
V: TRBV28; CDR3: CATNRGSPLHF
V: TRBV29-1; CDR3: CSAYGPGGITEAFF
V: TRBV5-1; CDR3: CASSGGVDEKLFF
V: TRBV23-1; CDR3: CASSPPRWQGNYGYTF
V: TRBV4-2; CDR3: CASSQDRDREETQYF
V: TRBV7-9; CDR3: CASSPQRAGTEQYF
V: TRBV11-2; CDR3: CASSPKPGLAMETQYF
V: TRBV6-5; CDR3: CASRADRGQSEAFF
V: TRBV28; CDR3: CASRPLASGRGADTQYF
V: TRBV7-2; CDR3: CASSSQRQNTIYF
V: TRBV18; CDR3: CASSTLRQGQDTEAFF
V: TRBV6-5; CDR3: CASSYGQVGREQYF
V: TRBV6-5; CDR3: CASTPERKAYEQYF
V: TRBV7-2; CDR3: CASSPGTENYGYTF
V: TRBV29-1; CDR3: CSVAGLAATGELFF
V: TRBV28; CDR3: CASSRDYGYTF
V: TRBV2; CDR3: CASITGIAPGANVLTF
V: TRBV10-3; CDR3: CATRQGASPLTYEQYF
V: TRBV19; CDR3: CASSLLRTDYQPQHF
V: TRBV4-2; CDR3: CASSQDSVGELFF
V: TRBV27; CDR3: CASSPGTSSNQPQHF
V: TRBV6-1; CDR3: CASSVLGGGRAYEQFF
V: TRBV9; CDR3: CASSASGTTEQYF
V: TRBV6-2/TRBV6-3; CDR3: CASSYFLGGGINTGELFF
V: TRBV15; CDR3: CATHTGLAGDGSNPGELFF
V: TRBV6-5; CDR3: CATDGGGTEAFF
V: TRBV27; CDR3: CASSSTDTQYF
V: TRBV3-1/TRBV3-2; CDR3: CASSRSTGEQYF
V: TRBV6-5; CDR3: CASRPNSMNTEAFF
V: TRBV3-1/TRBV3-2; CDR3: CASSQGSGTGELFF
V: TRBV19; CDR3: CASSMAIAGTYEQYF
V: TRBV10-3; CDR3: CAISKGDEQYF
V: TRBV19; CDR3: CASRRTSGEFYEQYF
V: TRBV11-2; CDR3: CASSFNRERDIQYF
V: TRBV10-1; CDR3: CASAGQGDTQYF
V: TRBV15; CDR3: CATGRVKGSGANVLTF
V: TRBV18; CDR3: CASSPGRNTEAFF
V: TRBV28; CDR3: CASRQGTNEKLFF
V: TRBV3-1/TRBV3-2; CDR3: CASSFRGSGHYEQYF
V: TRBV27; CDR3: CASSWTGGYGYTF
V: TRBV4-1; CDR3: CASSSRRGDNEQFF
V: TRBV5-4; CDR3: CASSRTGGASYGYTF
V: TRBV3-1/TRBV3-2; CDR3: CASSQASGSDEQYF
V: TRBV7-2; CDR3: CASSLLWGQQETQYF